The source of this T cell receptor (beta chain) is a study of cytomegalovirus exposure and HLA in healthy donors. Per germline, CDR1 SQVTM and CDR2 ANQGSEA. The CDR3 totals 14 residues. With V trimmed by 7 bases and J by 4 bases, 11 bases remained unmatched. Libraries were prepared by immunoSEQ multiplex PCR; TCRdb keeps only in-frame clonotypes and omits some of them. The sample carries more than 300,000 clones, roughly 90% recorded once. This chain joins TRBV29-1 and TRBJ1-1; 8 nucleotides agree with TRBD1. The origin of this receptor is a woman aged 18-29 years in good health and CMV-seronegative. Sequencing was done on a sample of PBMCs. This chain's CDR3 is CSGVTGVFGTEAFF. Written as DNA, the CDR3 is TGCAGCGGGGTGACAGGGGTCTTTGGCACTGAAGCTTTCTTT.